Following are 19 T cell receptor beta chains from one sample sequenced in a study of blood T cells in healthy people across ages. Combining a sample-barcoded 5' primer with a J-beta primer mix, a second PCR ran for roughly 6 to 11 cycles. TCRdb used MiXCR to reprocess the 5' RACE reads, holding one entry per CDR3 protein. Of hundreds of thousands of distinct CDR3 sequences in the sample, about 30% are singletons; the top ten hold 15% to 19%. The sequencing sample was made of blood. The receptor set was obtained from an elderly woman in good health.

Notes on this clonotype: No conserved phenylalanine or tryptophan is present at the end of the CDR3, so a read error is the likely explanation. The chain uses TRBV19 and TRBJ1-5; no definite D call. Between the trimmed V and J ends, which lost 3 bases and 2 bases, there was a span of 5 bases. The germline gives CDR1 LNHDA, CDR2 SQIVND (reference sequence). The CDR3 sequence is 13 residues long. CDR3: CASSISRNQPQHC. The CDR3 DNA sequence: TGTGCCAGTAGTATTTCGCGCAATCAGCCCCAGCATTGT.

A few counts support this clonotype. This chain uses TRBV20-1 with TRBJ2-1; possible D gene TRBD2, 6 bases. TRBJ2-7 explains the end of the DNA better; the J call may be wrong. CDR1 and CDR2 from the germline V gene are DFQATT and SNEGSKA (reference sequence). The CDR3 consists of 15 residues. The CDR3 DNA follows: TGCAGTGCTAGAGCCCGGGGGAGCCCTTACAATGAGCAGTACTTC. Its protein is CSARARGSPYNEQYF.

This clonotype was detected only once. V is TRBV5-1 and J is TRBJ2-7, with D hard to call. The V end was cut by 2 bases, the J end by 1 base, with 13 bases between. The CDR3 is 15 amino acids. Per the germline V gene, CDR1 is SGHRS and CDR2 is YFSETQ. DNA of the CDR3: TGCGCCAGCAGCTTTGGATCGATCCTATCCTACGAGCAGTACTTC. Translated: CASSFGSILSYEQYF. Full variable domain (rest looked up from reference TRBV5-1 and TRBJ2-7): KAGVTQTPRYLIKTRGQQVTLSCSPISGHRSVSWYQQTPGQGLQFLFEYFSETQRNKGNFPGRFSGRQFSNSRSEMNVSTLELGDSALYLCASSFGSILSYEQYFGPGTRLTVT.

Only a few counts were recorded for this clonotype. One base away lies a much larger clone, so this may be a sequencing read error. V and J are TRBV29-1 and TRBJ1-2, with D unclear. The CDR3 loop spans 11 amino acids. Germline V gene lookup returns CDR1 SQVTM and CDR2 ANQGSEA. The CDR3 region has the DNA TGCAGCATTGATGAGATGGGTGGCTACACCTTC. Translation: CSIDEMGGYTF. The full variable domain, in which reference TRBV29-1 and TRBJ1-2 provide the parts outside the CDR3, is SAVISQKPSRDICQRGTSLTIQCQVDSQVTMMFWYRQQPGQSLTLIATANQGSEATYESGFVIDKFPISRPNLTFSTLTVSNMSPEDSSIYLCSIDEMGGYTFGSGTRLTVV.

This clonotype was found many times. The V gene is TRBV28, the J gene TRBJ2-7; 8 bases line up with TRBD1. Germline loops: CDR1 MDHEN, CDR2 SYDVKM. V shed 2 bases, J shed 2 bases, and the junction held 11 bases outside the gene matches. The CDR3 is 17 residues long. The CDR3 loop is CASSLRPTGGQAYEQYF. Written as DNA, the CDR3 is TGTGCCAGCAGTTTACGCCCTACAGGGGGTCAAGCCTACGAGCAGTACTTC.

This clonotype was detected ten times or more. V gene TRBV6-5 combines with J gene TRBJ1-1; TRBD1 matches 8 bases. Germline-derived CDR1 and CDR2 are MNHEY and SVGAGI. This CDR3 contains 13 residues. V dropped 5 bases and J dropped 7; count of bases not matched to a gene: 6. This chain's CDR3 is CASSNRGDGEAFF. As DNA, the CDR3 is TGTGCCAGCAGTAACAGGGGGGACGGTGAAGCTTTCTTT.

In the case of this clonotype: This may be a read error, as it is one base from a much larger clone. The chain is built from TRBV30 and TRBJ2-3; D remains ambiguous. The CDR3 is made up of 13 amino acids. V lost 0 bases and J lost 2, with 6 bases in between. CDR1 and CDR2 (germline): GTSNPN, SVGIG (reference sequence). The DNA of the CDR3 is TGTGCCTGGAGTGTTGGGGACACAGATACGCAGTATTTT. It codes for CAWSVGDTDTQYF.

The chain recombines TRBV29-1 with TRBJ2-1; D possibly uses TRBD1 or TRBD2 (5 bases each). This CDR3 is 14 amino acids long. Trimming shortened V by 1 base and J by 2 bases, and 9 bases separated the two germline ends. In germline, CDR1 is SQVTM, CDR2 ANQGSEA. In nucleotides, the CDR3 is TGCAGCGTTGAAGGAGGGGAGACCTACAATGAGCAGTTCTTC. It yields the protein CSVEGGETYNEQFF.

This clonotype was seen only a few times. At one of its ends the junction is not consistent with the germline gene, which may arise from a read error. The gene calls are TRBV6-2 or TRBV6-3 and TRBJ2-3, with TRBD2 as a possible D gene (6 bases). The V gene's germline CDR1 is MNHEY and CDR2 SVGEGT. There are 15 residues in the CDR3. CDR3: CASGYAGTITDTQYF. CDR3 coding DNA: TGCGCCAGCGGTTACGCGGGGACGATCACAGATACGCAGTATTTT.

There are a few counts of this clonotype. The V gene is TRBV6-1, the J gene TRBJ2-2; TRBD1 aligns across 8 bases. J lost 6 bases, V lost 7 bases, and 10 bases had no gene match. This CDR3 is built from 15 residues. In germline, CDR1 is MNHNS, CDR2 SASEGT. The CDR3 loop is CASISGQGSPGELFF. For the CDR3, the DNA is TGTGCCAGCATTAGTGGACAGGGCTCCCCCGGGGAGCTGTTTTTT.

This clonotype was counted only a few times. The chain links TRBV12-3 or TRBV12-4 to TRBJ1-6; no clear D. V was cut by 6 bases and J by 14 bases, with 11 bases left in between. The CDR3 covers 11 residues. The CDR3 nucleotides are TGTGCCAGCAGCAGCCCGGCGGCCCTCCACTTT. Translating it yields CASSSPAALHF.

This clonotype was detected a few times. A much larger clonotype is one base distant, so this may be a read error. The chain uses TRBV7-3 and TRBJ2-5; TRBD2 is a possible D gene (7 bases). Trimming shortened V by 5 bases and J by 11 bases, and 27 bases separated the two germline ends. The CDR3 length is 16 residues. Per germline, CDR1 SGHTA and CDR2 FQGTGA. Here the CDR3 reads CASSIGARGAGNEQYF. For the CDR3, the DNA is TGTGCCAGCAGCATCGGGGCTCGGGGGGCCGGGAATGAGCAGTACTTC.

This clonotype was observed at least ten times. This chain links TRBV5-1 with TRBJ2-7; no firm D call. There are 14 residues in the CDR3. Germline CDR1 and CDR2: SGHRS and YFSETQ. V was pared by 4 bases and J by 3 bases, with 14 bases between. CDR3 residues: CASSQDGRIYEQYF. The CDR3 DNA is TGCGCCAGCAGCCAGGACGGGCGTATCTACGAGCAGTACTTC.

This clonotype was observed many times. The V and J genes are TRBV7-9 and TRBJ2-7; D possibly corresponds to TRBD2 (5 bases). V was cut by 4 bases and J by 4 bases, with 8 bases left in between. Germline V gene data show CDR1 as SEHNR and CDR2 as FQNEAQ (reference sequence). The CDR3 runs to 12 residues. CDR3 in amino acids: CASSSSGYEQYF. In nucleotides, the CDR3 is TGTGCCAGCAGCTCCTCGGGGTACGAGCAGTACTTC. The variable domain in full, completed from reference TRBV7-9 and TRBJ2-7, reads DTGVSQNPRHKITKRGQNVTFRCDPISEHNRLYWYRQTLGQGPEFLTYFQNEAQLEKSRLLSDRFSAERPKGSFSTLEIQRTEQGDSAMYLCASSSSGYEQYFGPGTRLTVT.

The chain couples TRBV7-2 to TRBJ2-3; D is perhaps TRBD2 (6 bases). Trimming took off 0 bases at V and 12 bases at J, with 13 bases between the two ends. This CDR3 contains 13 residues. The germline V gene has CDR1 SGHTA and CDR2 FQGNSA. The CDR3 coding sequence is TGTGCCAGCAGCTTAGCGGGGGACTTCCCTCAGTATTTT. As protein: CASSLAGDFPQYF.

This chain joins TRBV7-2 and TRBJ1-1; 7 bases are shared with TRBD1. CDR3 length equals 15 residues. Trimming at V came to 4 bases and at J to 1 base, leaving 6 bases not matched to a gene. Germline V gene sequence: CDR1 SGHTA, CDR2 FQGNSA. This CDR3 is CASSWGDRRNTEAFF. The CDR3 DNA reads TGTGCCAGCAGCTGGGGGGACAGAAGGAACACTGAAGCTTTCTTT.

This clonotype appeared many times. The J gene is TRBJ1-2, the V gene TRBV7-9; a possible D gene is TRBD1 (5 bases). The germline CDR1 and CDR2 sequences are SEHNR and FQNEAQ (reference sequence). V was trimmed by 0 bases and J by 7 bases, leaving 15 bases between them. The CDR3 sequence is 15 residues long. The CDR3 nucleotides are TGTGCCAGCAGCTTAGCGGGGGAAAGGAGCTCTGGCTACACCTTC. It translates to CASSLAGERSSGYTF.

The table lists this clonotype with a few counts. The V call is TRBV27, the J call TRBJ2-3; the D call may be TRBD1 or TRBD2 (7 bases each). From germline, CDR1 is MNHEY and CDR2 SMNVEV (reference sequence). This CDR3 region has 16 residues. The germline V and J ends were trimmed by 8 bases and 6 bases, with 24 bases remaining between them. The CDR3 region is CASRKTSRGARDTQYF. In DNA form, the CDR3 reads TGTGCCAGCCGCAAGACTAGCAGGGGGGCCAGGGATACGCAGTATTTT.

This chain connects TRBV20-1 to TRBJ2-2; TRBD1 matches 9 bases. V was pared by 5 bases and J by 3 bases, with 1 base of the junction left unmatched. The V gene's germline CDR1 is DFQATT and CDR2 SNEGSKA (reference sequence). This CDR3 has 13 residues. CDR3 bases: TGCAGTGCTTGGGACAGGGACACCGGGGAGCTGTTTTTT. Residues: CSAWDRDTGELFF.